The rows below give T cell receptor beta chains drawn from one sample of a study of blood T cell repertoires in COVID-19. Some clones are missing from TCRdb's copy, which holds only in-frame ones; the method was immunoSEQ multiplex PCR. The top ten hold under 3% of the sample, which has about 260,000 clones, roughly nine tenths seen once. The source material was PBMCs or T cells enriched from blood (not recorded which). The receptors originated from a woman between 18 and 29 years old who had recovered from COVID-19. Both conserved end residues are trimmed from each CDR3.

TRBV3-1/TRBV3-2 ASKNFQGSSPLH
TRBV28 ASSLNGGDPFLGYT
TRBV5-5 ASSTRAGGHTGELF
TRBV7-3 ASSPHDRAEAF
TRBV6-6 ASSRKRGDSFYNEQF
TRBV2 ASRSGGGADTQY
TRBV5-1 ASSLGAGATDTQY
TRBV5-4 ASSLDQRGSFLVTQY
TRBV11-2 ASSLRQVVDTQY
TRBV3-1/TRBV3-2 ASSRGTGGNTEAF
TRBV21-1 ASSNRPAPVDYGYT
TRBV9 ASSVGDSLSYEQY
TRBV6-5 ASNTGAGELF
TRBV27 ASSLSGGSWYYGYT
TRBV4-1 ASKPSLDNEQF
TRBV28 ASTPRGEGNQPQH
TRBV19 ASSETGRNQPQH
TRBV28 ASINGGWGVYTEAF
TRBV5-1 ASSLAGGDTQY
TRBV9 ASSVGASGGNEQF
TRBV5-6 ASSLNRIGHGYT
TRBV29-1 SVLGRGLGYGYT
TRBV27 ASSPWDSLRRYGYT
TRBV5-5 ASSPDRGTGANVLT
TRBV5-1 ASSSFPSGAPNEKLF
TRBV5-4 ASSLAFLDTEAF
TRBV6-5 ASSWNGLGGQPQH
TRBV11-2 ASSWDRGAF
TRBV27 ASSSPTGQGSTEAF
TRBV5-6 ASSLGSGGWNYGYT
TRBV6-2/TRBV6-3 ASSSGQGVYGYT
TRBV2 ASSLQTGGSGYT
TRBV30 AWRRGGGFSYEQY
TRBV19 ASSHSYEQY
TRBV24-1 ATRDRVADTQY
TRBV7-3 ASSSRTGMQF
TRBV5-6 ASSLAVGATSFGELF
TRBV7-8 ASSLASNPYNEQF
TRBV6-5 ASSQPGHSFYGYT
TRBV5-1 ASSSGGKETQY
TRBV5-1 ASSPGGQGANTGELF
TRBV30 AWSPNRYTEAF
TRBV5-1 ASSSESGGKYGYT